This passage covers 19 T cell receptor beta chains from one sample sequenced in a study of T cells in Graves' hyperthyroidism and ophthalmopathy (dated by TCRdb to between 2018 and 2021). The protocol used for the library was multiplex PCR. This sample was sequenced with an Illumina HiSeq 2000. The TCR beta CDR3 regions were amplified from the RNA transcripts. A first-round RT-PCR of the TCR CDR3 used the HTBI primer set with the Qiagen OneStep RT-PCR kit. The public sequencing data were trimmed at Q25 with fastp and processed into clonotypes with MiXCR by TCRdb, which kept only in-frame beta chains. CDR3 protein duplicates are merged, each entry listing the most common genes and DNA. The sample table shows around 420,000 distinct CDR3 sequences, and about 15% are seen once. Over 12% of the sample belongs to the ten largest clones. Material: blood. Receptor source: a woman aged 18-30 years with Graves' hyperthyroidism.

The rearrangement joins TRBV9 to TRBJ2-2; no definite D call. V lost 1 base and J 11 bases, leaving 15 bases between the germline ends. The CDR3 totals 14 residues. Germline CDR1 reads SGDLS; CDR2 reads YYNGEE. The CDR3, as DNA: TGTGCCAGCAGCGTATTGGACCCGTTTGGTGAGCTGTTTTTT. Its translation: CASSVLDPFGELFF.

This clonotype was found many times. The V gene is TRBV27, the J gene TRBJ1-1; TRBD1 matches at 7 bases. The germline CDR1 and CDR2 sequences are MNHEY and SMNVEV (reference sequence). J lost 4 bases, V lost 5 bases, and 7 bases had no gene match. This CDR3 region has 14 residues. CDR3 region: CASSVDREATEAFF. The CDR3 DNA reads TGTGCCAGCAGTGTCGACAGGGAGGCCACTGAAGCTTTCTTT.

The table lists this clonotype with many counts. This chain connects TRBV28 to TRBJ2-7, with TRBD1 identical over 10 bases. Germline V gene lookup returns CDR1 MDHEN and CDR2 SYDVKM. The V segment lost 6 bases and the J segment 7 bases; nucleotides outside the gene matches: 12. The CDR3 runs to 15 residues. The CDR3 nucleotides read TGTGCCAGCAGAGCTCCCGGGACAGGGGTAAGGGAGCAGTACTTC. This translates into CASRAPGTGVREQYF.

The table lists this clonotype with a few counts. This chain links TRBV9 with TRBJ2-6; a weak D match, TRBD1 (6 bases). This CDR3 comprises 19 residues. Germline-derived CDR1 and CDR2 are SGDLS and YYNGEE. V was pared by 3 bases and J by 1 base, with 20 bases between. CDR3 bases: TGTGCCAGCAGCGCTATCTCAACAGGGTTGGGTTCTGGGGCCAACGTCCTGACTTTC. Translating gives CASSAISTGLGSGANVLTF.

This clonotype was counted only a few times. V and J are TRBV20-1 and TRBJ2-2, with TRBD2 matching 8 bases. The germline gives CDR1 DFQATT, CDR2 SNEGSKA (reference sequence). J was trimmed by 0 bases and V by 7 bases; bases with no gene match: 7. The CDR3 is 15 amino acids. CDR3 protein: CSVPLGGANTGELFF. CDR3 DNA sequence: TGCAGTGTCCCACTCGGGGGGGCGAACACCGGGGAGCTGTTTTTT.

This clonotype was seen repeatedly, ten times or more. V and J are TRBV27 and TRBJ2-1, with D perhaps TRBD2 (6 bases). Germline CDR1 reads MNHEY; CDR2 reads SMNVEV (reference sequence). The CDR3 is 13 amino acids. The V end was cut by 3 bases, the J end by 4 bases, with 7 bases between. CDR3 amino acids: CASSFGTYNEQFF. The CDR3, as DNA: TGTGCCAGCAGTTTTGGGACTTACAATGAGCAGTTCTTC.

The chain links TRBV6-1 to TRBJ2-1, with D hard to call. Germline loops: CDR1 MNHNS, CDR2 SASEGT. The CDR3 has 14 amino acids. V shed 5 bases and J shed 7 bases, with 15 bases lying between them. The CDR3 loop reads CASSRMGFGNEQFF. DNA of the CDR3: TGTGCCAGCAGTCGAATGGGGTTTGGGAATGAGCAGTTCTTC.

This chain connects TRBV10-3 to TRBJ2-1; no clear D gene. The germline V and J ends were trimmed by 5 bases and 6 bases, with 8 bases remaining between them. The germline V gene has CDR1 ENHRY and CDR2 SYGVKD. The CDR3 runs 12 residues. As DNA, the CDR3 is TGTGCCATCAGTCGGGCAGGCAATGAGCAGTTCTTC. It yields the protein CAISRAGNEQFF.

This clonotype showed up many times. V and J are TRBV7-6 and TRBJ2-7; 8 bases map to TRBD1. Looked up from germline, CDR1 is SGHVS and CDR2 is FNYEAQ. The V segment lost 0 bases and the J segment 6 bases; nucleotides outside the gene matches: 7. The length of the CDR3 is 15 residues. Here the CDR3 reads CASSLALGQGSEQYF. In DNA, the CDR3 is TGTGCCAGCAGCTTAGCGCTCGGACAGGGTAGCGAGCAGTACTTC.

Regarding this clonotype: A much larger clone differs from this one at a single base, so this may be a read error. V gene TRBV6-5 combines with J gene TRBJ2-1; TRBD2 agrees at 8 bases. In germline, CDR1 is MNHEY, CDR2 SVGAGI. The CDR3 has 15 amino acids. Trimming cost V 1 base and J 8 bases; bases outside gene matches: 7. The CDR3 spells CASSYYDSGDDEQFF. In nucleotides, the CDR3 is TGTGCCAGCAGTTACTATGATAGCGGGGACGATGAGCAGTTCTTC.

A few counts support this clonotype. V gene TRBV11-2 combines with J gene TRBJ1-4, with D possibly being TRBD1 (5 bases). The CDR3 extends over 15 amino acids. CDR1 is SGHAT and CDR2 is FQNNGV in the germline V gene. V lost 0 bases and J lost 7, with 12 bases in between. CDR3 amino acids: CASSLDGQGSEKLFF. The CDR3 coding sequence is TGTGCCAGCAGCTTAGATGGCCAGGGAAGTGAAAAACTGTTTTTT.

This clonotype was observed many times. The J gene is TRBJ2-5, the V gene TRBV18; no definite D call. The ends were cut back, 3 bases at V and 5 bases at J, with 13 bases in the middle. The length of the CDR3 is 14 residues. The V gene's germline CDR1 is KGHSH and CDR2 LQKENI. CDR3 bases: TGTGCCAGCTCACCTGAGACTTGGGGTGAGACCCAGTACTTC. Translated: CASSPETWGETQYF.

This clonotype was picked up a small number of times. V and J are TRBV5-6 and TRBJ2-5; maybe TRBD1 (5 bases). The germline V and J ends were trimmed by 0 bases and 2 bases, with 8 bases remaining between them. The CDR3 is 14 amino acids. Germline V CDR1 and CDR2: SGHDT, YYEEEE. Written as DNA, the CDR3 is TGTGCCAGCAGCTTGGAAACAGGACAAGAGACCCAGTACTTC. Its translation is CASSLETGQETQYF.

This clonotype showed up many times. The chain couples TRBV5-1 to TRBJ2-1, with 9 bases that match TRBD2. Germline trimming cut 0 bases from V and 5 bases from J; bases unmatched to any gene: 6. The germline gives CDR1 SGHRS, CDR2 YFSETQ. This CDR3 comprises 16 residues. CDR3 DNA sequence: TGCGCCAGCAGCTTGGTTCGCGGGGGGGAGAACAATGAGCAGTTCTTC. Amino acid sequence: CASSLVRGGENNEQFF.

The chain combines TRBV6-1 with TRBJ2-1; no clear D gene. Trimming took off 6 bases at V and 6 bases at J, with 9 bases between the two ends. This CDR3 comprises 12 residues. From germline, CDR1 is MNHNS and CDR2 SASEGT. The CDR3 nucleotides are TGTGCCAGCAGCGACAATTTCAATGAGCAGTTCTTC. It translates to CASSDNFNEQFF.

The chain has TRBV5-1 and TRBJ1-1; 10 nucleotides line up with TRBD1. Germline V gene sequence: CDR1 SGHRS, CDR2 YFSETQ. The ends lost 5 bases at V and 4 bases at J; junction bases unmatched: 14. This CDR3 region has 17 residues. The CDR3 DNA reads as TGCGCCAGCAGTCGACCCGGGACAGGGGCGGGGGGCACTGAAGCTTTCTTT. Translated: CASSRPGTGAGGTEAFF. Full variable domain (rest looked up from reference TRBV5-1 and TRBJ1-1): KAGVTQTPRYLIKTRGQQVTLSCSPISGHRSVSWYQQTPGQGLQFLFEYFSETQRNKGNFPGRFSGRQFSNSRSEMNVSTLELGDSALYLCASSRPGTGAGGTEAFFGQGTRLTVV.

The chain links TRBV5-5 to TRBJ1-2; tentative D call: TRBD1 (5 bases). V gave up 4 bases and J gave up 2 bases, with 15 bases separating them. Per the germline V gene, CDR1 is SGHKS and CDR2 is YYEKEE (reference sequence). The CDR3 length is 15 residues. DNA for the CDR3: TGTGCCAGCAGCCTAGCCACCGGGACCAACTATGGCTACACCTTC. Its protein product is CASSLATGTNYGYTF.

At least ten counts were recorded for this clonotype. This chain uses TRBV6-1 with TRBJ2-5; 14 bases map to TRBD2. Per the germline V gene, CDR1 is MNHNS and CDR2 is SASEGT. Unmatched junction bases numbered 9, after V lost 4 bases and J lost 5 bases. The CDR3 extends over 17 amino acids. CDR3 DNA: TGTGCCAGCAGTGGTGGGACTAGCGGGAGTTATTGGGAGACCCAGTACTTC. Translated: CASSGGTSGSYWETQYF.

This clonotype was detected a few times. V gene TRBV5-1 combines with J gene TRBJ1-1; a possible D gene is TRBD1 (6 bases). Germline V gives CDR1 SGHRS, CDR2 YFSETQ. The germline V and J ends were trimmed by 4 bases and 5 bases, with 15 bases remaining between them. The CDR3 has 14 residues. CDR3 nucleotide sequence: TGCGCCAGCAGCGCCCGAGGGGGGAGGACTGAAGCTTTCTTT. It specifies CASSARGGRTEAFF. The complete variable domain, with remaining parts taken from reference TRBV5-1 and TRBJ1-1, reads KAGVTQTPRYLIKTRGQQVTLSCSPISGHRSVSWYQQTPGQGLQFLFEYFSETQRNKGNFPGRFSGRQFSNSRSEMNVSTLELGDSALYLCASSARGGRTEAFFGQGTRLTVV.